A selection of T cell receptor beta chains follows, all from one sample in a study of Graves' ophthalmopathy and Graves' hyperthyroidism. TCRdb recomputed calls from the multiplex PCR reads with MiXCR, one row per CDR3 protein. The table lists 300,000 to 400,000 distinct CDR3 sequences, 17% of them singletons. The specimen sequenced was peripheral blood. The receptors derive from an adult man with Graves' ophthalmopathy. The CDR3 runs from the conserved cysteine through the conserved F or W. The order of the fields is CDR3 length, clone size, D gene, J gene, V gene, CDR3 protein, CDR3 DNA. D genes are given only for firm matches. For some rows the clone size is stated as once, few or many, or as a class when expanded; others skip it.

15 many NA TRBJ1-1 TRBV20-1 CSARGMSLAAGEAFF TGCAGTGCTAGAGGCATGTCTCTGGCCGCGGGTGAAGCTTTCTTT
14 many NA TRBJ1-5 TRBV20-1 CSARDPAGIQPQHF TGCAGTGCTAGAGATCCAGCGGGAATTCAGCCCCAGCATTTT
16 many NA TRBJ2-7 TRBV7-2 CASSLAPSVLGYEQYF TGTGCCAGCAGCTTAGCACCGTCAGTTCTGGGCTACGAGCAGTACTTC
13 NA NA TRBJ1-1 TRBV6-1 CASGTYLNTEAFF TGTGCCAGCGGGACCTATTTGAACACTGAAGCTTTCTTT
15 NA TRBD2 TRBJ2-7 TRBV28 CASSGPSGTPYEQYF TGTGCCAGCAGTGGCCCTAGCGGGACACCCTACGAGCAGTACTTC
14 NA NA TRBJ1-5 TRBV6-5 CASSYSTGRQPQHF TGTGCCAGCAGTTACTCGACTGGGCGACAGCCCCAGCATTTT
15 many NA TRBJ1-3 TRBV7-2 CASSSRGSSGNTIYF TGTGCCAGCAGCTCCCGGGGAAGCTCTGGAAACACCATATATTTT
14 many TRBD1 TRBJ2-5 TRBV5-1 CASSLTGQKETQYF TGCGCCAGCAGCTTGACGGGACAGAAAGAGACCCAGTACTTC
15 many TRBD1 TRBJ2-2 TRBV11-2 CASSSWTGVAGELFF TGTGCCAGCAGTTCTTGGACAGGGGTGGCCGGGGAGCTGTTTTTT
13 NA NA TRBJ2-7 TRBV7-2 CASRGTAGEGQYF TGTGCCAGCAGGGGGACAGCGGGAGAAGGGCAGTACTTC
15 many NA TRBJ2-2 TRBV20-1 CSASPSFVNTGELFF TGCAGTGCTAGTCCTAGTTTCGTGAACACCGGGGAGCTGTTTTTT
17 many TRBD2 TRBJ2-3 TRBV11-2 CASSLDRLAGLWDTQYF TGTGCCAGCAGCTTAGATAGGCTAGCGGGGTTGTGGGATACGCAGTATTTT
13 many NA TRBJ1-1 TRBV12-3/TRBV12-4 CASSLFSGGGAFF TGTGCCAGCAGTTTATTCTCCGGCGGGGGAGCTTTCTTT
14 few NA TRBJ1-1 TRBV6-1 CASSESELNTEAFF TGTGCCAGCAGTGAATCGGAGTTGAACACTGAAGCTTTCTTT
14 many TRBD1 TRBJ1-1 TRBV7-2 CASSWRQGASEAFF TGTGCCAGCAGCTGGAGACAGGGGGCGTCTGAAGCTTTCTTT
16 NA TRBD1 TRBJ1-6 TRBV12-3/TRBV12-4 CASSPRGGTGSSPLHF TGTGCCAGCTCCCCCAGGGGTGGGACAGGGAGTTCACCCCTCCACTTT
16 many NA TRBJ2-2 TRBV12-3/TRBV12-4 CASSWRNTPGTGELFF TGTGCCAGCAGTTGGAGGAACACCCCTGGGACCGGGGAGCTGTTTTTT
14 many TRBD1 TRBJ1-2 TRBV6-2/TRBV6-3 CASSRSGGTPGYTF TGTGCCAGCAGTCGTTCAGGGGGCACTCCTGGCTACACCTTC
14 NA NA TRBJ2-7 TRBV24-1 CATSRGKSSYEQYF TGTGCCACCAGTAGGGGCAAGTCCTCCTACGAGCAGTACTTC
13 many NA TRBJ2-7 TRBV6-2/TRBV6-3 CAASEWGNYEQYF TGTGCCGCGTCGGAGTGGGGGAACTACGAGCAGTACTTC
13 NA TRBD2 TRBJ2-5 TRBV2 CASTTSGGETLYF TGTGCCAGCACGACTAGCGGGGGAGAGACCCTGTACTTC
16 NA NA TRBJ2-7 TRBV11-2 CASSSSSTRTLYEQYF TGTGCCAGCAGCTCATCCTCGACACGAACCCTCTACGAGCAGTACTTC
14 many NA TRBJ2-7 TRBV15 CATSRDWGLYEQYF TGTGCCACCAGCAGAGATTGGGGCCTCTACGAGCAGTACTTC
16 many TRBD2 TRBJ2-7 TRBV20-1 CSARDGGGLGSYEQYF TGCAGTGCTAGAGATGGGGGAGGGTTGGGCTCCTACGAGCAGTACTTC
13 many NA TRBJ2-7 TRBV3-1 CASSQEDSYGQYF TGTGCCAGCAGCCAAGAGGACTCCTACGGGCAGTACTTC
15 NA TRBD2 TRBJ2-7 TRBV7-2 CASSLEGTTPYEQYF TGTGCCAGCAGCTTGGAGGGGACTACACCTTACGAGCAGTACTTC
14 many NA TRBJ2-5 TRBV3-1 CASSPPLSGETQYF TGTGCCAGCAGCCCTCCCCTCTCGGGCGAGACCCAGTACTTC
17 many TRBD2 TRBJ2-5 TRBV14 CASSPWGLAGEVETQYF TGTGCCAGCAGCCCATGGGGGCTAGCGGGAGAAGTGGAGACCCAGTACTTC
15 many TRBD1 TRBJ1-6 TRBV20-1 CSAREPLRGNSPLHF TGCAGTGCTAGAGAGCCACTCAGGGGGAATTCACCCCTCCACTTT
16 many NA TRBJ2-5 TRBV4-1 CASSQDRQGLRETQYF TGCGCCAGCAGCCAAGATCGCCAGGGCCTACGGGAGACCCAGTACTTC
16 few TRBD2 TRBJ2-2 TRBV5-6 CASSPRRRGTPGELFF TGTGCCAGCAGCCCCAGGAGGCGGGGGACCCCCGGGGAGCTGTTTTTT
15 many TRBD1 TRBJ1-1 TRBV2 CASSGPRRDSTEAFF TGTGCCAGCAGTGGGCCTAGACGGGACAGCACTGAAGCTTTCTTT
13 many NA TRBJ2-2 TRBV29-1 CSVEDRGTGELFF TGCAGCGTTGAAGATCGAGGCACCGGGGAGCTGTTTTTT
15 many NA TRBJ2-4 TRBV3-1 CASSERLVAKNIQYF TGTGCCAGCAGCGAGAGACTAGTAGCCAAAAACATTCAGTACTTC
12 many NA TRBJ2-5 TRBV20-1 CSAIRVGETQYF TGCAGTGCTATAAGGGTAGGAGAGACCCAGTACTTC
17 NA NA TRBJ1-2 TRBV6-5 CASSYSRHTQRGYGYTF TGTGCCAGCAGTTACTCTCGACATACTCAACGGGGCTATGGCTACACCTTC
14 NA NA TRBJ1-5 TRBV6-5 CASSYAGARQPQHF TGTGCCAGCAGTTACGCAGGGGCTAGGCAGCCCCAGCATTTT
15 many NA TRBJ2-5 TRBV9 CASSQIGGGQETQYF TGTGCCAGCAGCCAAATAGGTGGGGGCCAAGAGACCCAGTACTTC
14 once NA TRBJ1-2 TRBV28 CASSLLNGDYGYTF TGTGCCAGCAGTTTATTAAACGGGGACTATGGCTACACCTTC
11 many NA TRBJ2-5 TRBV20-1 CSARDGETQYF TGCAGTGCTAGAGATGGAGAGACCCAGTACTTC